This TCR beta chain was sequenced for a study of response to subunit inactivated influenza vaccine. TCRdb reanalysed the RT-PCR reads using MiXCR and keeps one entry per CDR3 protein. Of about 830,000 distinct CDR3 sequences listed, less than 20% were seen once; the top ten hold about a tenth. General study findings and limits: Authors suggested seasonal influenza vaccinations each recruit few new T cells.

Germline V CDR1 and CDR2: KGHDR, SFDVKD. The CDR3 extends over 11 amino acids. Trimming removed 7 bases from V and 3 bases from J, with 5 bases in between. Concerning this clonotype: Its antigen is not known.

The chain combines TRBV24-1 with TRBJ1-2, with unresolved D. This receptor was taken from a man aged 50 to 60 who received an inactivated influenza vaccine. The source material was PBMCs from blood, sampled less than 6 days after vaccination. CDR3 coding DNA: TGTGCCACCAGCGGAGACTATGGCTACACCTTC. Translation gives CATSGDYGYTF.